Given below is one TCR beta chain in context. Antigen: not known. Alongside a J-beta primer mix, a sample-barcoded 5' primer served in a second PCR lasting 7 to 11 cycles. Each CDR3 protein is one row after TCRdb ran MiXCR on the 5' RACE reads. The table includes 1,500,000 or so distinct CDR3 sequences, approximately 59% detected once. The source of the sample is a study of blood T cells in healthy people across ages. Overall study results and limits: Greater diversity and more naive CD4+ cells were seen in long-lived donors than in aged donors.

The CDR3 extends over 18 amino acids. Losses at the gene ends were 4 bases for V and 8 bases for J; bases not matched to a gene: 19. The clonotype originates from a man aged 18 to 30 in good health. The rearrangement uses TRBV12-3 or TRBV12-4 and TRBJ1-4; the match to TRBD1 covers 7 bases. The sample taken for sequencing was blood. The CDR3 is CASSSTNPRGQKREKLFF. DNA of the CDR3: TGTGCCAGCAGTTCCACCAATCCTCGGGGACAGAAGAGAGAAAAACTGTTTTTT.